The rows below give T cell receptor beta chains drawn from one sample of a study of blood T cell repertoires in COVID-19. Some clones are missing from TCRdb's copy, which holds only in-frame ones; the method was immunoSEQ multiplex PCR. Counted here are approximately 240,000 clones, 75% to 95% occurring once; the ten biggest clones make up approximately 2%. The sequenced material came from PBMCs or T cells enriched from blood (not recorded which). These receptors all stem from a woman between 18 and 29 years old who had recovered from COVID-19. Both conserved end residues are part of each CDR3. Each record gives: CDR3 protein, CDR3 DNA, CDR3 length, clone size, J gene, V gene, D gene. A D gene is named only where the DNA matches it firmly. Not every row has a clone size; where given, it reads once, few, many or a size class.

CDR3 protein: CASSLLEGAYGYTF
CDR3 DNA: TGTGCCAGTAGTTTACTCGAGGGTGCCTATGGCTACACCTTC
CDR3 length: 14
clone size: .
J gene: TRBJ1-2
V gene: TRBV19
D gene: .

CDR3 protein: CASSLGQGEGNTIYF
CDR3 DNA: TGTGCCAGCTCCCTGGGTCAGGGCGAAGGAAACACCATATATTTT
CDR3 length: 15
clone size: .
J gene: TRBJ1-3
V gene: TRBV18
D gene: .

CDR3 protein: CASSDGTSGGSYEQYF
CDR3 DNA: TGTGCCAGCAGTGATGGGACTAGCGGGGGATCCTACGAGCAGTACTTC
CDR3 length: 16
clone size: .
J gene: TRBJ2-7
V gene: TRBV6-4
D gene: TRBD2

CDR3 protein: CASRSYFLRGGGDTQYF
CDR3 DNA: TGTGCCAGCAGATCTTACTTCCTGCGGGGGGGAGGGGATACGCAGTATTTT
CDR3 length: 17
clone size: .
J gene: TRBJ2-3
V gene: TRBV7-2
D gene: TRBD2

CDR3 protein: CASSQGGETQYF
CDR3 DNA: TGTGCCAGCAGCCAGGGAGGAGAGACCCAGTACTTC
CDR3 length: 12
clone size: .
J gene: TRBJ2-5
V gene: TRBV7-9
D gene: .

CDR3 protein: CASGLSPTPPRRGAIDTQYF
CDR3 DNA: TGTGCTAGTGGTTTATCCCCCACCCCCCCCCGGCGGGGGGCAATAGATACGCAGTATTTT
CDR3 length: 20
clone size: .
J gene: TRBJ2-3
V gene: TRBV12-5
D gene: TRBD2

CDR3 protein: CATARRQGSYNEQFF
CDR3 DNA: TGTGCCACCGCGAGGAGGCAGGGGTCCTACAATGAGCAGTTCTTC
CDR3 length: 15
clone size: .
J gene: TRBJ2-1
V gene: TRBV19
D gene: .

CDR3 protein: CASSRLGEGNTEAFF
CDR3 DNA: TGCGCCAGCAGCCGTCTTGGGGAGGGGAACACTGAAGCTTTCTTT
CDR3 length: 15
clone size: .
J gene: TRBJ1-1
V gene: TRBV5-1
D gene: .

CDR3 protein: CASSWQGQEQFF
CDR3 DNA: TGTGCCAGCAGCTGGCAGGGGCAGGAGCAGTTCTTC
CDR3 length: 12
clone size: .
J gene: TRBJ2-1
V gene: TRBV5-6
D gene: .

CDR3 protein: CASSPSRTVTDTQYF
CDR3 DNA: TGTGCCAGCTCACCCTCCAGGACAGTCACAGATACGCAGTATTTT
CDR3 length: 15
clone size: .
J gene: TRBJ2-3
V gene: TRBV18
D gene: .

CDR3 protein: CASSQGWGQQPETQYF
CDR3 DNA: TGTGCCAGCAGCCAAGGTTGGGGACAGCAACCTGAGACCCAGTACTTC
CDR3 length: 16
clone size: .
J gene: TRBJ2-5
V gene: TRBV3-1/TRBV3-2
D gene: TRBD1

CDR3 protein: CASSLPDGSGYTF
CDR3 DNA: TGCGCCAGCAGCTTACCCGATGGGAGTGGCTACACCTTC
CDR3 length: 13
clone size: .
J gene: TRBJ1-2
V gene: TRBV5-1
D gene: .

CDR3 protein: CASSLTGGGNTEAFF
CDR3 DNA: TGTGCCAGCAGCTTGACAGGGGGCGGGAACACTGAAGCTTTCTTT
CDR3 length: 15
clone size: .
J gene: TRBJ1-1
V gene: TRBV11-2
D gene: TRBD1

CDR3 protein: CASSPLAGVPDTQYF
CDR3 DNA: TGTGCCAGCAGCCCACTAGCGGGGGTCCCAGATACGCAGTATTTT
CDR3 length: 15
clone size: .
J gene: TRBJ2-3
V gene: TRBV7-3
D gene: TRBD2

CDR3 protein: CASSNSGGYGYTF
CDR3 DNA: TGTGCCAGCAGTAATTCGGGGGGCTATGGCTACACCTTC
CDR3 length: 13
clone size: .
J gene: TRBJ1-2
V gene: TRBV12-3/TRBV12-4
D gene: .

CDR3 protein: CASSIGAFSGNTIYF
CDR3 DNA: TGTGCCAGTAGTATTGGGGCGTTCTCTGGAAACACCATATATTTT
CDR3 length: 15
clone size: .
J gene: TRBJ1-3
V gene: TRBV19
D gene: .

CDR3 protein: CASSFQWGQGRNQPQHF
CDR3 DNA: TGTGCCAGCAGTTTTCAGTGGGGACAGGGCCGCAATCAGCCCCAGCATTTT
CDR3 length: 17
clone size: .
J gene: TRBJ1-5
V gene: TRBV28
D gene: TRBD1

CDR3 protein: CASSYVRGQGSYEQYF
CDR3 DNA: TGTGCCAGCAGTTATGTCCGGGGACAGGGATCTTACGAGCAGTACTTC
CDR3 length: 16
clone size: once
J gene: TRBJ2-7
V gene: TRBV6-2/TRBV6-3
D gene: TRBD1

CDR3 protein: CASSQTGDSGNTIYF
CDR3 DNA: TGTGCTAGCAGCCAGACAGGGGACTCTGGAAACACCATATATTTT
CDR3 length: 15
clone size: once
J gene: TRBJ1-3
V gene: TRBV7-7
D gene: TRBD1

CDR3 protein: CASSVATGFYGYTF
CDR3 DNA: TGTGCCAGCAGCGTAGCTACGGGGTTTTATGGCTACACCTTC
CDR3 length: 14
clone size: .
J gene: TRBJ1-2
V gene: TRBV9
D gene: .

CDR3 protein: CASTPGQNQETQYF
CDR3 DNA: TGTGCCAGCACCCCGGGACAGAACCAAGAGACCCAGTACTTC
CDR3 length: 14
clone size: .
J gene: TRBJ2-5
V gene: TRBV28
D gene: TRBD1

CDR3 protein: CASSLRGTNYGYTF
CDR3 DNA: TGTGCCAGCAGCTTAAGGGGGACTAACTATGGCTACACCTTC
CDR3 length: 14
clone size: once
J gene: TRBJ1-2
V gene: TRBV7-8
D gene: .

CDR3 protein: CASSPRHPYEQYF
CDR3 DNA: TGTGCCAGCAGCCCTCGACACCCGTACGAGCAGTACTTC
CDR3 length: 13
clone size: .
J gene: TRBJ2-7
V gene: TRBV11-1
D gene: .

CDR3 protein: CASRGGNANEQFF
CDR3 DNA: TGTGCCAGCAGGGGCGGGAACGCCAATGAGCAGTTCTTC
CDR3 length: 13
clone size: .
J gene: TRBJ2-1
V gene: TRBV28
D gene: .

CDR3 protein: CASSPAGSAEKLFF
CDR3 DNA: TGTGCCAGCTCACCGGCAGGGTCGGCTGAAAAACTGTTTTTT
CDR3 length: 14
clone size: .
J gene: TRBJ1-4
V gene: TRBV18
D gene: .

CDR3 protein: CASSLGLRGTDTQYF
CDR3 DNA: TGTGCCAGCAGCTTAGGACTGCGTGGCACAGATACGCAGTATTTT
CDR3 length: 15
clone size: .
J gene: TRBJ2-3
V gene: TRBV11-3
D gene: .

CDR3 protein: CSVGMNSGYGYTF
CDR3 DNA: TGCAGCGTTGGAATGAATAGTGGCTATGGCTACACCTTC
CDR3 length: 13
clone size: .
J gene: TRBJ1-2
V gene: TRBV29-1
D gene: .

CDR3 protein: CASSSQGAINSPLHF
CDR3 DNA: TGTGCCAGCAGCTCACAGGGGGCTATTAATTCACCCCTCCACTTT
CDR3 length: 15
clone size: .
J gene: TRBJ1-6
V gene: TRBV7-2
D gene: TRBD1

CDR3 protein: CASRPSGEAQDTQYF
CDR3 DNA: TGTGCCAGTAGGCCGAGTGGGGAGGCACAAGATACGCAGTATTTT
CDR3 length: 15
clone size: .
J gene: TRBJ2-3
V gene: TRBV19
D gene: .

CDR3 protein: CASSSSPGANVLTF
CDR3 DNA: TGTGCCAGTAGTAGCAGTCCTGGGGCCAACGTCCTGACTTTC
CDR3 length: 14
clone size: .
J gene: TRBJ2-6
V gene: TRBV19
D gene: .

CDR3 protein: CASSYANHRDYEQYF
CDR3 DNA: TGTGCCAGCAGTTACGCCAACCACAGGGACTACGAGCAGTACTTC
CDR3 length: 15
clone size: .
J gene: TRBJ2-7
V gene: TRBV6-5
D gene: .

CDR3 protein: CASRPGRGLSDEQFF
CDR3 DNA: TGTGCCAGCAGACCGGGACGGGGGTTGTCGGATGAGCAGTTCTTC
CDR3 length: 15
clone size: once
J gene: TRBJ2-1
V gene: TRBV28
D gene: .

CDR3 protein: CASSSGSLAKNIQYF
CDR3 DNA: TGCGCCAGCAGCTCGGGAAGCTTAGCCAAAAACATTCAGTACTTC
CDR3 length: 15
clone size: once
J gene: TRBJ2-4
V gene: TRBV5-1
D gene: .

CDR3 protein: CASSLDRGVGQFF
CDR3 DNA: TGCGCCAGCAGCTTGGATAGGGGCGTCGGGCAGTTCTTC
CDR3 length: 13
clone size: .
J gene: TRBJ2-1
V gene: TRBV5-1
D gene: .

CDR3 protein: CASSFRVGSNYGYTF
CDR3 DNA: TGTGCCAGCAGCTTCAGGGTCGGATCTAACTATGGCTACACCTTC
CDR3 length: 15
clone size: .
J gene: TRBJ1-2
V gene: TRBV11-2
D gene: .

CDR3 protein: CASSFRETQYF
CDR3 DNA: TGTGCCAGCAGTTTTCGGGAGACCCAGTACTTC
CDR3 length: 11
clone size: .
J gene: TRBJ2-5
V gene: TRBV12-3/TRBV12-4
D gene: .

CDR3 protein: CASSQVSGVNTEAFF
CDR3 DNA: TGCGCCAGCAGCCAAGTATCGGGGGTTAACACTGAAGCTTTCTTT
CDR3 length: 15
clone size: .
J gene: TRBJ1-1
V gene: TRBV4-1
D gene: .

CDR3 protein: CASSAGIHLSTDTQYF
CDR3 DNA: TGTGCCAGCAGCGCCGGGATTCACCTTAGCACAGATACGCAGTATTTT
CDR3 length: 16
clone size: .
J gene: TRBJ2-3
V gene: TRBV9
D gene: .

CDR3 protein: CASGLGGRGAFNEKLFF
CDR3 DNA: TGTGCTAGTGGCCTCGGGGGGCGCGGAGCTTTTAATGAAAAACTGTTTTTT
CDR3 length: 17
clone size: .
J gene: TRBJ1-4
V gene: TRBV12-5
D gene: .

CDR3 protein: CASSLEGGGAFWAYNEQFF
CDR3 DNA: TGTGCCAGCAGCTTAGAGGGCGGGGGGGCCTTTTGGGCCTACAATGAGCAGTTCTTC
CDR3 length: 19
clone size: .
J gene: TRBJ2-1
V gene: TRBV7-2
D gene: TRBD2